A single sample is the source of the 24 T cell receptor beta chains below, sequenced in a study of vaccination effects on CD4 cells after COVID-19 (dated by TCRdb to the early 2020s). To identify antigen-specific CD4+ T cell clonotypes by their expansion, the ViraFEST assay first stimulated PBMC with viral peptide pools and then applied TCR sequencing. After approximately 11 days of culture, CD4+ T cells were isolated with the EasySep CD4+ T cell isolation kit. Healthy vaccine recipients had no prior SARS-CoV-2 infection, confirmed by negative nucleocapsid antibodies before and after vaccination. Their cognate antigens are unknown. The library was produced with the immunoSEQ multiplex PCR assay. Imported from immuneACCESS, the table was reduced by TCRdb to in-frame sequences with V and J called. These copies leave out some clones; in studies compared against another copy, an unresolved V gene accounts for under half, and the cause of the remainder is not known. The sample profile shows about 41,000 clones; approximately 70% of them were found once. Clones ranked in the top ten supply 26% of the sample.

The specimen comprised CD4+ T cells from PBMCs cultured with HCoV-OC43 spike peptides, sampled before COVID-19 vaccination. Per the publication, the cell subset or site label means: HCoV-OC43 spike overlapping peptide pool stimulation. The receptors were sampled from a human donor who received a COVID-19 vaccine.

The chain is built from TRBV5-6 and TRBJ2-5, with TRBD2 as a possible D gene (6 bases). V gave up 3 bases and J gave up 3 bases, with 12 bases separating them. This CDR3 is built from 14 residues. Per germline, CDR1 SGHDT and CDR2 YYEEEE. For the CDR3, the DNA is TGTGCCAGCAGCTCACCGGGACTGGAAGAGACCCAGTACTTC. Residues: CASSSPGLEETQYF.

The chain joins TRBV4-1 to TRBJ1-3, with 7 bases fitting TRBD1. This CDR3 spans 15 amino acids. The junction had 4 bases not matched to a gene; V was cut back by 4 bases and J by 1 base. Looked up from germline, CDR1 is MGHRA and CDR2 is YSYEKL. Here the CDR3 reads CASSRQQGSGNTIYF. Here the CDR3 DNA reads TGCGCCAGCAGCCGTCAACAGGGGTCTGGAAACACCATATATTTT.

The genes are TRBV5-1 and TRBJ2-3, with D perhaps matching TRBD1 (6 bases). This CDR3 is 13 amino acids long. V was pared by 4 bases and J by 1 base, with 7 bases between. In germline, CDR1 is SGHRS, CDR2 YFSETQ. CDR3 in amino acids: CASSQGRTDTQYF. For the CDR3, the DNA is TGCGCCAGCAGCCAGGGGCGCACAGATACGCAGTATTTT.

This clone was seen more than once but under ten times. The chain has TRBV14 and TRBJ2-3, with no clear D. The CDR3 is made up of 15 amino acids. Trimming stripped 2 bases from V and 0 bases from J, with 9 bases between. Germline-derived CDR1 and CDR2 are SGHDN and FVKESK. The CDR3 reads CASSQLPRSTDTQYF. Here the CDR3 DNA reads TGTGCCAGCAGCCAACTCCCGAGAAGCACAGATACGCAGTATTTT.

The V gene is TRBV6-5, the J gene TRBJ1-1; 7 bases map to TRBD1. J was trimmed by 1 base and V by 6 bases; bases with no gene match: 5. The CDR3 totals 14 residues. The germline V gene has CDR1 MNHEY and CDR2 SVGAGI. The CDR3 loop reads CASRMGQKNTEAFF. In DNA form, the CDR3 reads TGTGCCAGCAGAATGGGACAGAAGAACACTGAAGCTTTCTTT.

The rearrangement links TRBV6-2 or TRBV6-3 to TRBJ2-2, with TRBD1 matching 7 bases. This CDR3 comprises 17 residues. With 2 bases clipped from V and 5 bases from J, the junction kept 11 bases outside the gene matches. CDR1 and CDR2 from the germline V gene are MNHEY and SVGEGT. CDR3 residues: CASSYLLGGPRTGELFF. Written as DNA, the CDR3 is TGTGCCAGCAGTTACCTGCTAGGGGGCCCGAGGACCGGGGAGCTGTTTTTT.

This clone was observed a few times. The chain couples TRBV21-1 to TRBJ1-3. TRBV21-1 is shown as a pseudogene. The CDR3 runs 13 residues. The chain's CDR3 is CASSKRLGNTIYF. In DNA form, the CDR3 reads TGTGCCAGCAGCAAACGTCTTGGAAACACCATATATTTT.

This clone has more than one count but fewer than ten. The chain has TRBV19 and TRBJ2-2, with D unresolved. The CDR3 extends over 13 amino acids. From germline, CDR1 is LNHDA and CDR2 SQIVND (reference sequence). V was shortened by 5 bases and J by 6 bases, with 10 bases between the two germline ends. CDR3 DNA: TGTGCCAGTAGTTACCTAGTCCCCGGGGAGCTGTTTTTT. Translating gives CASSYLVPGELFF.

V is TRBV2 and J is TRBJ1-1; 12 nucleotides line up with TRBD1. The CDR3 spans 16 residues. Germline-derived CDR1 and CDR2 are SNHLY and FYNNEI. With 6 bases clipped from V and 0 bases from J, the junction kept 5 bases outside the gene matches. CDR3 DNA: TGTGCCAGCAGCTGGGACAGGGGGCTTGTGAACACTGAAGCTTTCTTT. It is translated as CASSWDRGLVNTEAFF.

The chain employs TRBV11-1 and TRBJ2-5, with D uncertain. Trimming removed 4 bases from V and 5 bases from J, with 14 bases in between. Germline V gene sequence: CDR1 SGHAT, CDR2 FQDESV (reference sequence). The CDR3 consists of 14 residues. As DNA, the CDR3 is TGTGCCAGCAGCTACGGATCTTGGGGTGAGACCCAGTACTTC. Amino acid sequence: CASSYGSWGETQYF.

This chain links TRBV3-1 (or the pseudogene TRBV3-2) with TRBJ2-3, with 9 bases that match TRBD1. Germline CDR1 reads LGHDT; CDR2 reads YNNKEL (reference sequence). This CDR3 contains 16 residues. The junction had 7 bases not matched to a gene; V was cut back by 4 bases and J by 2 bases. In DNA, the CDR3 is TGTGCCAGCAGCCCATTCCGGGACAGGGCCACAGATACGCAGTATTTT. It specifies CASSPFRDRATDTQYF.

V usage is TRBV29-1 and J usage is TRBJ1-4; 11 bases map to TRBD1. The CDR3 is made up of 13 amino acids. V dropped 6 bases and J dropped 8; count of bases not matched to a gene: 5. Germline CDR1 and CDR2: SQVTM and ANQGSEA. CDR3 residues: CSVSRDRGEKLFF. The CDR3 DNA is TGCAGCGTGTCCCGGGACAGGGGGGAAAAACTGTTTTTT.

The rearrangement links TRBV5-1 to TRBJ2-3; no clear D gene. The germline gives CDR1 SGHRS, CDR2 YFSETQ. The CDR3 runs to 15 residues. V shed 4 bases and J shed 5 bases, with 17 bases lying between them. CDR3 nucleotide sequence: TGCGCCAGCAGCCGAGGTCTAGGGATTGGAGATACGCAGTATTTT. As protein: CASSRGLGIGDTQYF.

The table lists this clone with a few counts. J is TRBJ2-1 and V is TRBV5-6; D remains ambiguous. The V gene's germline CDR1 is SGHDT and CDR2 YYEEEE. V was cut by 1 base and J by 6 bases, with 8 bases left in between. The CDR3 spans 13 residues. CDR3 nucleotide sequence: TGTGCCAGCAGCTTGTCACTCCTCAATGAGCAGTTCTTC. Translation: CASSLSLLNEQFF.

J is TRBJ1-2 and V is TRBV2, with 9 bases that match TRBD1. CDR1 and CDR2 from the germline V gene are SNHLY and FYNNEI. This CDR3 is 15 amino acids long. Unmatched junction bases numbered 7, after V lost 6 bases and J lost 2 bases. As DNA, the CDR3 is TGTGCCAGCAGCCTGACAGGGGGAATAAACTATGGCTACACCTTC. Protein: CASSLTGGINYGYTF.

The rearrangement joins TRBV6-6 to TRBJ1-2; 7 bases align to TRBD1. Trimming took 3 bases from V and 8 from J; bases not matched to a gene: 15. The CDR3 contains 16 residues. The germline CDR1 and CDR2 sequences are MNHNY and SVGAGI (reference sequence). CDR3 in amino acids: CASSYLRGQGRGGYTF. The CDR3 DNA follows: TGTGCCAGCAGTTATTTGAGGGGGCAGGGGAGAGGCGGCTACACCTTC.

This clone was observed a handful of times. The chain joins TRBV5-6 to TRBJ2-7; weak D call: TRBD1 (6 bases). V was trimmed by 0 bases and J by 5 bases, leaving 15 bases between them. Germline CDR1 is SGHDT and CDR2 is YYEEEE. The CDR3 consists of 15 residues. The CDR3 nucleotides are TGTGCCAGCAGCTTGGTTACGGCAGGGGTAAACGAGCAGTACTTC. This codes for CASSLVTAGVNEQYF.

This clone has just a few counts. The rearrangement uses TRBV18 and TRBJ1-2; D ambiguous. Trimming removed 2 bases from V and 4 bases from J, with 14 bases in between. The CDR3 spans 15 residues. Germline-derived CDR1 and CDR2 are KGHSH and LQKENI. As DNA, the CDR3 is TGTGCCAGCTCACCAGCACGATCGGGATTCTATGGCTACACCTTC. Its protein is CASSPARSGFYGYTF.

This rearrangement joins TRBV9 to TRBJ2-3, with 9 bases fitting TRBD2. The CDR3 loop spans 15 amino acids. Trimming at V came to 3 bases and at J to 0 bases, leaving 2 bases not matched to a gene. CDR1 and CDR2 from the germline V gene are SGDLS and YYNGEE. CDR3 in DNA: TGTGCCAGCAGCGCTAGCGGGACTAGCACAGATACGCAGTATTTT. Residues: CASSASGTSTDTQYF.

The CDR3, as DNA: TGTGCCAGCAGCCAAGGATCGGCTCGCTACAATGAGCAGTTCTTC. It codes for CASSQGSARYNEQFF. The J gene is TRBJ2-1, the V gene TRBV3-1 (or the pseudogene TRBV3-2); the D is unclear. The CDR3 totals 15 residues. Per the germline V gene, CDR1 is LGHDT and CDR2 is YNNKEL (reference sequence). Deletions cut 1 base from V and 3 bases from J, with 10 bases between.

The V call is TRBV20-1, the J call TRBJ1-2; D perhaps matches TRBD1 (5 bases). V was shortened by 3 bases and J by 5 bases, with 13 bases between the two germline ends. Per the germline V gene, CDR1 is DFQATT and CDR2 is SNEGSKA (reference sequence). The CDR3 covers 13 residues. The CDR3 DNA sequence: TGCAGTGCTAGTTCGGGGGTAGGGTATGGCTACACCTTC. As protein: CSASSGVGYGYTF.

The DNA of the CDR3 is TGTGCCAGCAGTGAACGGGCCTACAATGAGCAGTTCTTC. It specifies CASSERAYNEQFF. This chain joins TRBV2 and TRBJ2-1; D remains ambiguous. The CDR3 spans 13 residues. The V gene lost 2 bases and the J gene lost 2 bases, with 4 bases spanning the gap. Germline V gene sequence: CDR1 SNHLY, CDR2 FYNNEI.

This chain connects TRBV5-8 to TRBJ2-1, with 11 bases aligning to TRBD2. Germline CDR1 reads SGHTS; CDR2 reads YDEGEE. This CDR3 spans 19 amino acids. Germline trimming cut 3 bases from V and 3 bases from J; bases unmatched to any gene: 14. CDR3: CASSSLAGGQSRIYNEQFF. CDR3 nucleotide sequence: TGTGCCAGCAGCTCCTTAGCGGGAGGGCAGTCGCGAATCTACAATGAGCAGTTCTTC.

V is TRBV7-8 and J is TRBJ2-1, with 7 bases fitting TRBD2. The germline CDR1 and CDR2 sequences are SGHVS and FQNEAQ. Unmatched junction bases numbered 10, after V lost 5 bases and J lost 0 bases. The CDR3 is 17 residues long. Here the CDR3 reads CASSLPRRGSSYNEQFF. The CDR3, as DNA: TGTGCCAGCAGCCTACCAAGGCGGGGGAGCTCCTACAATGAGCAGTTCTTC.